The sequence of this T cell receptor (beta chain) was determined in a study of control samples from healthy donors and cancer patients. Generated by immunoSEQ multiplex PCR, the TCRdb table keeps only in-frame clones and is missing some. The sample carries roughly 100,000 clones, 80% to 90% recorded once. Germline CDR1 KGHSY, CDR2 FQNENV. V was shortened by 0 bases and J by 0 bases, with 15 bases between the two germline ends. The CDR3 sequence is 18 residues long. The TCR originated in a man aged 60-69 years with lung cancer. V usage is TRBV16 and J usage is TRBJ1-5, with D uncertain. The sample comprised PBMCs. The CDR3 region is CASSQSRAARYSNQPQHF. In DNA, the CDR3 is TGTGCCAGCAGCCAATCTCGGGCAGCGAGATATAGCAATCAGCCCCAGCATTTT.